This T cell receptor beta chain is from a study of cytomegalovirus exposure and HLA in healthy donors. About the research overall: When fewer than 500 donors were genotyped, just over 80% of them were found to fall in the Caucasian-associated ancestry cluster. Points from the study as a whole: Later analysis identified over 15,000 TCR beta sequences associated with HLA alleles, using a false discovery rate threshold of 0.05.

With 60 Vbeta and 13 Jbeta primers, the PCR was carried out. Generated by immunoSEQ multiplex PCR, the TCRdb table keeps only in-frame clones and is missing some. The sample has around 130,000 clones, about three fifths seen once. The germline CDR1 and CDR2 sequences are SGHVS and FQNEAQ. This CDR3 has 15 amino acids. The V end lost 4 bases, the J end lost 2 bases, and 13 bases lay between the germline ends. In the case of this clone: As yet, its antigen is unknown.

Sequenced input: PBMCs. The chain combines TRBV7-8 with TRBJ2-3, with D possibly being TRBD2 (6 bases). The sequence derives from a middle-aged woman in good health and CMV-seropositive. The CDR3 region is CASSSPPGVTDTQYF. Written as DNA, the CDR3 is TGTGCCAGCAGCTCGCCCCCGGGGGTCACAGATACGCAGTATTTT. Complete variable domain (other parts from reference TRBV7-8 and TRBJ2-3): GAGVSQSPRYKVAKRGQDVALRCDPISGHVSLFWYQQALGQGPEFLTYFQNEAQLDKSGLPSDRFFAERPEGSVSTLKIQRTQQEDSAVYLCASSSPPGVTDTQYFGPGTRLTVL.